The 2 T cell receptor beta chains given below trace back to one sample, sequenced in a study of T cell repertoires in cytomegalovirus infection. TCRdb re-analysed the reads in MiXCR, keeping a single row per CDR3 protein. This table has fewer than 700,000 distinct CDR3 sequences, roughly 26% appearing once. The sequenced sample was CD8+ T cells from PBMCs. The receptors originated from a human donor in good health (CMV status not recorded). Some clones in this sample may be carry-over from other donors' samples.

The V and J genes are TRBV14 and TRBJ2-1; D unclear. Germline V gives CDR1 SGHDN, CDR2 FVKESK. This CDR3 is 17 amino acids long. Trimming took off 0 bases at V and 3 bases at J, with 15 bases between the two ends. As DNA, the CDR3 is TGTGCCAGCAGCCAAGACGCCCCGTGGTACAGCTACAATGAGCAGTTCTTC. This encodes CASSQDAPWYSYNEQFF. The full variable domain, its missing parts supplied by reference TRBV14 and TRBJ2-1, is EAGVTQFPSHSVIEKGQTVTLRCDPISGHDNLYWYRRVMGKEIKFLLHFVKESKQDESGMPNNRFLAERTGGTYSTLKVQPAELEDSGVYFCASSQDAPWYSYNEQFFGPGTRLTVL.

The J gene is TRBJ2-5, the V gene TRBV20-1; D not certain. The V end was cut by 1 base, the J end by 1 base, with 10 bases between. Germline V gives CDR1 DFQATT, CDR2 SNEGSKA (reference sequence). The CDR3 consists of 14 residues. The CDR3 region is CSARAPVIQETQYF. Here the CDR3 DNA reads TGCAGTGCTAGAGCCCCAGTCATCCAAGAGACCCAGTACTTC.